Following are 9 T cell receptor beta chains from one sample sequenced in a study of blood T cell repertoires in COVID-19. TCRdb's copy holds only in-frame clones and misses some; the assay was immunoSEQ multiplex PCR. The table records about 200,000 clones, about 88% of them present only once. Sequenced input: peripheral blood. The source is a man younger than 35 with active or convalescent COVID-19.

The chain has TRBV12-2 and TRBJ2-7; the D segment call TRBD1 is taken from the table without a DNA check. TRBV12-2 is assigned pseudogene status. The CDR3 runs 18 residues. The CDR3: CASRLEAGTAPVSYEQYF. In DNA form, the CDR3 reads TGTGCAAGTCGCTTGGAAGCTGGGACAGCGCCTGTCTCCTACGAGCAGTACTTC.

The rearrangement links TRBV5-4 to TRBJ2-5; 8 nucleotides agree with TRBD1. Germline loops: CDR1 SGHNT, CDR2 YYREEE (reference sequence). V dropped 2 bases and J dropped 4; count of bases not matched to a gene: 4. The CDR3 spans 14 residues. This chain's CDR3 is CASSFWTGSETQYF. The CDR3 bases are TGTGCCAGCAGCTTCTGGACAGGGTCAGAGACCCAGTACTTC.

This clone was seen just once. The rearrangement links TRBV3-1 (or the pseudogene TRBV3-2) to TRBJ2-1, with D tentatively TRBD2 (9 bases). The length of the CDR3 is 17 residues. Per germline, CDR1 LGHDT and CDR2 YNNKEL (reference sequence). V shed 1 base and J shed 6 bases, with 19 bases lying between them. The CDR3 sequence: CASSQGYSGGTGNEQFF. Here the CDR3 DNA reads TGTGCCAGCAGCCAAGGATACAGCGGGGGGACAGGCAATGAGCAGTTCTTC.

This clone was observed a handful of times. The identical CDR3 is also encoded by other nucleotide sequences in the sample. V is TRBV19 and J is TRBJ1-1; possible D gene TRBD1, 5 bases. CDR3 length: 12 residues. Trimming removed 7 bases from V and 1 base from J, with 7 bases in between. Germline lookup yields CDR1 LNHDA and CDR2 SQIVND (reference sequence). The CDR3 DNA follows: TGTGCCAGTAAAACAGGGAACACTGAAGCTTTCTTT. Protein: CASKTGNTEAFF.

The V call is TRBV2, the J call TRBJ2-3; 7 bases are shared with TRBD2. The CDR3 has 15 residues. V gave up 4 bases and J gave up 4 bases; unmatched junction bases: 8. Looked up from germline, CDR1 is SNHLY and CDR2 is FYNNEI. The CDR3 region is CASSGSASGSDTQYF. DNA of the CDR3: TGTGCCAGCAGTGGCTCGGCTAGCGGATCAGATACGCAGTATTTT. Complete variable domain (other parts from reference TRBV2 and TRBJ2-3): EPEVTQTPSHQVTQMGQEVILRCVPISNHLYFYWYRQILGQKVEFLVSFYNNEISEKSEIFDDQFSVERPDGSNFTLKIRSTKLEDSAMYFCASSGSASGSDTQYFGPGTRLTVL.

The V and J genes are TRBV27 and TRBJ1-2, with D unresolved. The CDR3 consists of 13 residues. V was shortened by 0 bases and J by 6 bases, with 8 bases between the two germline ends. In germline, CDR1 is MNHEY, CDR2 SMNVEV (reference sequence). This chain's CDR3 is CASSLSAGDGYTF. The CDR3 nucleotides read TGTGCCAGCAGTTTATCAGCGGGCGATGGCTACACCTTC.

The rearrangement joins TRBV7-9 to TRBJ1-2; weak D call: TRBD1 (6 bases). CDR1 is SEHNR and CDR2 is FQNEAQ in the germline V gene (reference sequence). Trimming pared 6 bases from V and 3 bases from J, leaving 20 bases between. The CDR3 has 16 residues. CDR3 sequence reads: CASSIAPGHMYYGYTF. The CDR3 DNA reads TGTGCCAGCAGTATAGCTCCGGGACACATGTACTATGGCTACACCTTC.

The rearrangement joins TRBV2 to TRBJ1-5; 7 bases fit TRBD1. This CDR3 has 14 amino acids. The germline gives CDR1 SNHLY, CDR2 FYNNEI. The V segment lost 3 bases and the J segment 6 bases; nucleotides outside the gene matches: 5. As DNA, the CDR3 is TGTGCCAGCAGTGATTTGACAGGGCCTCAGCCCCAGCATTTT. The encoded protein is CASSDLTGPQPQHF.

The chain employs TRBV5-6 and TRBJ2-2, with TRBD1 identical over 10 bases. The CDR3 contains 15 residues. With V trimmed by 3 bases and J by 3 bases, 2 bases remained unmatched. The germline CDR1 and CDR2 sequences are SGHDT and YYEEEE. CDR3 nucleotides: TGTGCCAGCAGCTGGGGGACAGGGGACACCGGGGAGCTGTTTTTT. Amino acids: CASSWGTGDTGELFF.